This TCR beta chain was retrieved from a study of blood T cell repertoires in COVID-19. Germline V gives CDR1 SGHRS, CDR2 YFSETQ. Trimming stripped 0 bases from V and 4 bases from J, with 8 bases between. This CDR3 spans 14 amino acids. The table came from immunoSEQ multiplex PCR; TCRdb's copy has only in-frame clones and leaves some out. The sample shows 270,000 or so clones, around 93% of them seen only once. The J gene is TRBJ2-1, the V gene TRBV5-1; D uncertain. The TCR comes from a man aged 35 to 55 who had been exposed to COVID-19. Material: PBMCs or T cells enriched from blood (not recorded which). CDR3 nucleotide sequence: TGCGCCAGCAGCTTGGCAGGCCAATACAATGAGCAGTTCTTC. Encoded protein: CASSLAGQYNEQFF.